This passage covers 21 T cell receptor beta chains from one sample sequenced in a study of T-cell memory formation after mild COVID-19 (dated by TCRdb to 2020 to 2023). Receptors were amplified or captured by 5' RACE. Sequenced using an Illumina NovaSeq 6000. TCRdb reanalyzed the raw reads on its own, using fastp at Q25 for trimming and MiXCR for clone calling, and kept in-frame beta chains. CDR3 protein sequences are deduplicated, and each keeps its most common genes and DNA. The sample has hundreds of thousands of distinct CDR3 sequences on record, approximately 19% of them singletons. The top ten hold 20% to 25% of the sample. Sequences were obtained from PBMCs or a T cell subset sorted from them (not recorded which). The source is a man aged 18 to 29 who had mild COVID-19 (a few samples of this study predate the infection). The sample titles of this study are shuffled in the database, so cell type and time point are left out; the donor was told from shared clones.

There are many counts of this clonotype. The V and J genes are TRBV5-1 and TRBJ2-5; 9 bases are shared with TRBD2. Unmatched junction bases numbered 9, after V lost 6 bases and J lost 3 bases. From germline, CDR1 is SGHRS and CDR2 YFSETQ. The CDR3 has 15 amino acids. CDR3 loop: CASTPAGGLEETQYF. CDR3 sequence (DNA): TGCGCCAGCACCCCAGCGGGGGGTTTGGAAGAGACCCAGTACTTC.

This clonotype was seen more than once but under ten times. This chain joins TRBV2 and TRBJ1-4; the D gene is possibly TRBD1 (6 bases). Germline lookup yields CDR1 SNHLY and CDR2 FYNNEI. V shed 6 bases and J shed 4 bases, with 15 bases lying between them. The CDR3 sequence is 15 residues long. CDR3: CASRNRVKVNEKLFF. Here the CDR3 DNA reads TGTGCCAGCAGGAACAGGGTCAAGGTTAATGAAAAACTGTTTTTT.

This clonotype showed up many times. The chain carries TRBV6-5 and TRBJ1-6; D remains ambiguous. V was shortened by 6 bases and J by 4 bases, with 16 bases between the two germline ends. There are 16 residues in the CDR3. The germline CDR1 and CDR2 sequences are MNHEY and SVGAGI. CDR3 residues: CASRLRSAAYNSPLHF. The DNA of the CDR3 is TGTGCCAGCAGATTACGATCTGCCGCTTATAATTCACCCCTCCACTTT.

Only a few counts were recorded for this clonotype. The chain couples TRBV6-6 to TRBJ1-4; D not certain. CDR1 and CDR2 from the germline V gene are MNHNY and SVGAGI (reference sequence). The CDR3 is made up of 12 amino acids. Trimming pared 3 bases from V and 7 bases from J, leaving 6 bases between. CDR3 in DNA: TGTGCCAGCAGTTATGATGTTGAAAAACTGTTTTTT. Its translation is CASSYDVEKLFF.

This clonotype has a count of ten or more. The chain combines TRBV12-3 or TRBV12-4 with TRBJ2-3, with D tentatively TRBD2 (5 bases). Trimming removed 5 bases at V and 5 bases at J, with 11 bases between. CDR3 length equals 13 residues. The CDR3 is CASSPGVGDTQYF. The CDR3 coding sequence is TGTGCCAGCAGTCCCGGGGTGGGAGATACGCAGTATTTT.

This clonotype was detected many times. This sequence joins TRBV12-5 and TRBJ2-7, with D possibly TRBD1 on 6 matching bases. The CDR3 has 14 residues. Trimming cost V 5 bases and J 4 bases, with 15 bases left between them. CDR1 and CDR2 from the germline V gene are LGHNT and FRNRAP. The CDR3, as DNA: TGTGCTAGTGGTATCGGACAGTCGTTGTACGAGCAGTACTTC. It codes for CASGIGQSLYEQYF.

This clonotype has more than one count but fewer than ten. The V call is TRBV5-1, the J call TRBJ2-2; D is perhaps TRBD1 (5 bases). CDR1 is SGHRS and CDR2 is YFSETQ in the germline V gene. Trimming removed 4 bases from V and 4 bases from J, with 11 bases in between. The CDR3 sequence is 14 residues long. The CDR3 nucleotides are TGCGCCAGCAGCCCCCAGGGAACCACCGGGGAGCTGTTTTTT. This sequence encodes CASSPQGTTGELFF.

The chain employs TRBV20-1 and TRBJ2-1; D might be TRBD1 or TRBD2, each matching 6 bases. V was cut by 1 base and J by 1 base, with 14 bases left in between. CDR1 and CDR2 from the germline V gene are DFQATT and SNEGSKA (reference sequence). This CDR3 spans 16 amino acids. CDR3 in DNA: TGCAGTGCTAGAGCGGGGGCAGGGAGGTCCTACAATGAGCAGTTCTTC. This translates into CSARAGAGRSYNEQFF.

This clonotype was counted ten times or more. This chain uses TRBV20-1 with TRBJ2-1, with 7 bases matching TRBD1. After removal of 2 bases from V and 5 bases from J, the junction contained 9 bases not matched to a gene. Germline V CDR1 and CDR2: DFQATT, SNEGSKA (reference sequence). This CDR3 has 15 amino acids. The CDR3 nucleotides are TGCAGTGCTAGAACGTACAGGGGTTCCGACAATGAGCAGTTCTTC. Protein: CSARTYRGSDNEQFF.

In this sample, this clonotype turned up a few times. The rearrangement joins TRBV4-1 to TRBJ1-2; perhaps TRBD1 as D (5 bases). The CDR3 contains 19 residues. Trimming cost V 1 base and J 0 bases, with 21 bases left between them. Germline values: CDR1 MGHRA, CDR2 YSYEKL. The CDR3 region has the DNA TGCGCCAGCAGCCAAGGTCTCAGGGCCTATCGGGTGTCTAACTATGGCTACACCTTC. Amino acid sequence: CASSQGLRAYRVSNYGYTF.

Only a few counts were recorded for this clonotype. The CDR3 protein is CASSETTGVGQPQHF. In nucleotides, the CDR3 is TGTGCCAGCTCAGAGACGACAGGCGTGGGACAGCCCCAGCATTTT. J is TRBJ1-5 and V is TRBV18; perhaps TRBD1 as D (6 bases). There are 15 residues in the CDR3. Germline lookup yields CDR1 KGHSH and CDR2 LQKENI. V lost 5 bases, J lost 7 bases, and 18 bases lay in between.

This clonotype was counted only a few times. This sequence joins TRBV9 and TRBJ1-2, with TRBD1 matching 8 bases. The CDR3 contains 15 residues. CDR1 and CDR2 from the germline V gene are SGDLS and YYNGEE. With 0 bases clipped from V and 4 bases from J, the junction kept 5 bases outside the gene matches. CDR3 region: CASSVAGGPGYGYTF. In DNA, the CDR3 is TGTGCCAGCAGCGTAGCAGGGGGCCCGGGCTATGGCTACACCTTC.

This clonotype came up a few times. The rearrangement joins TRBV7-2 to TRBJ2-1; possible D gene TRBD2, 5 bases. This CDR3 is 13 amino acids long. Germline-derived CDR1 and CDR2 are SGHTA and FQGNSA. Trimming cost V 1 base and J 15 bases, with 16 bases left between them. The CDR3: CASSLEGRLRGFF. CDR3 bases: TGTGCCAGCAGCTTAGAGGGCCGGCTCCGGGGGTTCTTC.

The V call is TRBV7-3, the J call TRBJ2-3; 7 bases line up with TRBD2. The CDR3 contains 16 residues. Germline V gives CDR1 SGHTA, CDR2 FQGTGA. After removal of 1 base from V and 0 bases from J, the junction contained 4 bases not matched to a gene. CDR3 protein: CASSLKGSGSTDTQYF. The CDR3 DNA is TGTGCCAGCAGCTTAAAGGGTAGCGGGAGCACAGATACGCAGTATTTT.

V is TRBV20-1 and J is TRBJ2-7; TRBD1 matches 11 bases. CDR1 DFQATT and CDR2 SNEGSKA come from the germline V gene (reference sequence). CDR3 length: 14 residues. The J segment lost 3 bases and the V segment lost 6 bases, leaving 7 bases of the junction unmatched. CDR3 sequence reads: CSAETGTGGYEQYF. DNA of the CDR3: TGCAGTGCCGAAACCGGGACAGGGGGCTACGAGCAGTACTTC.

The chain combines TRBV15 with TRBJ2-1; 8 positions match TRBD2. CDR3 length equals 16 residues. J lost 9 bases, V lost 1 base, and 11 bases had no gene match. Germline CDR1 and CDR2: LNHNV and YYDKDF (reference sequence). The CDR3 nucleotides read TGTGCCACCAGCAGAGCCGAATGGACTAGCATCAGTGAGCAGTTCTTC. Translating it yields CATSRAEWTSISEQFF.

This rearrangement joins TRBV7-3 to TRBJ2-2; possible D gene TRBD2, 7 bases. The CDR3 consists of 15 residues. Germline V CDR1 and CDR2: SGHTA, FQGTGA. Trimming took 2 bases from V and 8 from J, leaving 15 bases between them. The CDR3 sequence is CASSLLGGGAGELFF. CDR3 nucleotide sequence: TGTGCCAGCAGCTTACTTGGCGGGGGCGCGGGGGAGCTGTTTTTT.

The V and J genes are TRBV5-1 and TRBJ2-5; no clear D. V lost 0 bases, J lost 5 bases, and 14 bases lay in between. This CDR3 region has 15 residues. Germline CDR1 and CDR2: SGHRS and YFSETQ. The CDR3 spells CASSLAVLSDETQYF. Written as DNA, the CDR3 is TGCGCCAGCAGCTTGGCCGTATTAAGCGATGAGACCCAGTACTTC.

V usage is TRBV6-1 and J usage is TRBJ1-5; no clear D. The length of the CDR3 is 14 residues. Trimming cost V 6 bases and J 3 bases, with 12 bases left between them. Per germline, CDR1 MNHNS and CDR2 SASEGT. CDR3 protein: CASSRVGDNQPQHF. DNA for the CDR3: TGTGCCAGCAGCCGTGTTGGGGACAATCAGCCCCAGCATTTT.

This clonotype was seen a handful of times. Here the CDR3 reads CASSQEGGGNQPQHF. CDR3 sequence (DNA): TGCGCCAGCAGCCAAGAAGGGGGAGGCAATCAGCCCCAGCATTTT. The V gene is TRBV4-1, the J gene TRBJ1-5; tentative D call: TRBD1 (6 bases). The CDR3 is made up of 15 amino acids. The V end was cut by 0 bases, the J end by 2 bases, with 8 bases between. The germline V gene has CDR1 MGHRA and CDR2 YSYEKL.

The rearrangement uses TRBV12-3 or TRBV12-4 and TRBJ1-2, with a weak D call TRBD1 (6 bases). The CDR3 consists of 12 residues. V was trimmed by 6 bases and J by 2 bases, leaving 7 bases between them. The CDR3 nucleotides are TGTGCCAGCAGAGACAGGAACTATGGCTACACCTTC. This encodes CASRDRNYGYTF.